By share, the clone carrying this T cell receptor delta chain ranks as medium-sized (0.01 to 0.1%). The data derive from a study of gamma-delta chains in newborns, infants, children. Study-wide context: Innate gammadelta T cells reportedly expand polyclonally right after birth, driven by microbial exposure, per the title.

TCRdb applied CATT to the reads for clone calling. The top ten hold 6.5% of the sample, which has about 3,000 delta-chain clones, approximately 2.6% seen once. After removal of 0 bases from V and 2 bases from J, the junction contained 13 bases not matched to a gene. This CDR3 is 18 amino acids long. Germline CDR1 reads GEAIGNYY; CDR2 reads EKD. Sequencing input: blood. The chain joins TRDV2 to TRDJ1, with TRDD3 matching over 8 bases. This clonotype originated in a child who was a newborn, infant or young child, either healthy, febrile or measles-vaccinated (not recorded which). The CDR3 coding sequence is TGTGCCTGTGACACCATCCCGACTGGGGGCTACCGTACCGATAAACTCATCTTT. The encoded protein is CACDTIPTGGYRTDKLIF.